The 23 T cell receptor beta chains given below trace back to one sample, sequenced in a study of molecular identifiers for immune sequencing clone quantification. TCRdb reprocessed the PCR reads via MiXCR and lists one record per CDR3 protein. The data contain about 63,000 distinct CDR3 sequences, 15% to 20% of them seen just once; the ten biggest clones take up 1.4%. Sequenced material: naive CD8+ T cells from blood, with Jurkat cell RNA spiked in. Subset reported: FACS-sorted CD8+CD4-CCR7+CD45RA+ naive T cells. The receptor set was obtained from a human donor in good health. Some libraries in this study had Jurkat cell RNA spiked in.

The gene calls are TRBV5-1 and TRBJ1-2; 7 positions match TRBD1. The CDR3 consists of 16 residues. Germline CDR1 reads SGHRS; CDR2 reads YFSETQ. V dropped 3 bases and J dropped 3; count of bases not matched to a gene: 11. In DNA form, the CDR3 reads TGCGCCAGCAGCTGGATTCCCGAGGGGGCCCACTATGGCTACACCTTC. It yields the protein CASSWIPEGAHYGYTF. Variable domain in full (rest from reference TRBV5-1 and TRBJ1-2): KAGVTQTPRYLIKTRGQQVTLSCSPISGHRSVSWYQQTPGQGLQFLFEYFSETQRNKGNFPGRFSGRQFSNSRSEMNVSTLELGDSALYLCASSWIPEGAHYGYTFGSGTRLTVV.

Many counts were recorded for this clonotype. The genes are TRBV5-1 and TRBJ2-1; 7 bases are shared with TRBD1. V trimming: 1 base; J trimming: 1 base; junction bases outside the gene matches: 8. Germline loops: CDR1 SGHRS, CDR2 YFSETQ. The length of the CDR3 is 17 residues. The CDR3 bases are TGCGCCAGCAGCTTGAGGGTTACAGGGGTGTCCTACAATGAGCAGTTCTTC. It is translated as CASSLRVTGVSYNEQFF.

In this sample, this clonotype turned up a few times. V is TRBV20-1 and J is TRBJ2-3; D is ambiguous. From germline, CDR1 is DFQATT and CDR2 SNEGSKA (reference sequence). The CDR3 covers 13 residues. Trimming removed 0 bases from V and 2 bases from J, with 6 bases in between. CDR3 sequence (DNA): TGCAGTGCTAGAGAAGGGAACACAGATACGCAGTATTTT. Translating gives CSAREGNTDTQYF.

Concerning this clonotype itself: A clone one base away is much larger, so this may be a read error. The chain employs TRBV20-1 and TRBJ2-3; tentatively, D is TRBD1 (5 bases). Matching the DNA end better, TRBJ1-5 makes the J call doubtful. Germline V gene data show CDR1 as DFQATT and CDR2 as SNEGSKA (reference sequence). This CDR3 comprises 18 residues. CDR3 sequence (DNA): TGCAGTGCTACCCAGCAATCGTACAGCGGGACCCACGCGAATACGCAGCATTTT. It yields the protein CSATQQSYSGTHANTQHF.

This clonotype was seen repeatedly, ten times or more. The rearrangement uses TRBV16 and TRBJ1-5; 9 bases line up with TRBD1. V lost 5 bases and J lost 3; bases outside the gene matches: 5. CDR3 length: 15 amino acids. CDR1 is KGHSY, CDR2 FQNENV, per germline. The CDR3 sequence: CASSKTGGTNQPQHF. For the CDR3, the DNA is TGTGCCAGCAGCAAGACAGGGGGTACCAATCAGCCCCAGCATTTT.

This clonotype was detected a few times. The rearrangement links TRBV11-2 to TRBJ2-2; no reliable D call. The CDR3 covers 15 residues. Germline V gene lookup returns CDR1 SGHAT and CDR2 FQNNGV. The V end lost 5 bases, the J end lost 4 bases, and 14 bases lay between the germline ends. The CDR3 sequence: CASSVDKLSTGELFF. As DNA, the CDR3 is TGTGCCAGCAGCGTCGACAAGTTAAGCACCGGGGAGCTGTTTTTT.

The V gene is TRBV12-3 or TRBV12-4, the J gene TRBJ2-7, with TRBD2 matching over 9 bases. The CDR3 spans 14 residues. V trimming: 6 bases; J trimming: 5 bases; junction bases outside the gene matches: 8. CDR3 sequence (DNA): TGTGCCAGCAGGACAAGCGGGGGGCGGCACGAGCAGTACTTC. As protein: CASRTSGGRHEQYF.

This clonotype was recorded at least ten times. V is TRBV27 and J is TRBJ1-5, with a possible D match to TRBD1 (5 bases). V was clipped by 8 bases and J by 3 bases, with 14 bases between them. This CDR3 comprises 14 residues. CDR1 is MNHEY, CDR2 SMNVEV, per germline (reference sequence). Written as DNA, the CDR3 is TGTGCCAGCCGAAAATCGGGGGACAATCAGCCCCAGCATTTT. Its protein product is CASRKSGDNQPQHF.

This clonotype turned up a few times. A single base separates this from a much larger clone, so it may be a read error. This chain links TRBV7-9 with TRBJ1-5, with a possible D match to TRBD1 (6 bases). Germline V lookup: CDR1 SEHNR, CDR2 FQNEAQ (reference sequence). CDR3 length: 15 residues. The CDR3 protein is CACSLADSYNQPQHF. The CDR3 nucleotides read TGTGCCTGCAGCTTAGCGGACAGCTACAATCAGCCCCAGCATTTT.

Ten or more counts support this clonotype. The CDR3 loop is CASSYSSGDTQYF. In DNA, the CDR3 is TGTGCCAGCAGTTACAGTTCAGGAGATACGCAGTATTTT. The rearrangement joins TRBV6-2 or TRBV6-3 to TRBJ2-3, with no clear D. V lost 2 bases, J lost 5 bases, and 8 bases lay in between. Germline assignment: CDR1 MNHEY and CDR2 SVGEGT. The CDR3 spans 13 residues.

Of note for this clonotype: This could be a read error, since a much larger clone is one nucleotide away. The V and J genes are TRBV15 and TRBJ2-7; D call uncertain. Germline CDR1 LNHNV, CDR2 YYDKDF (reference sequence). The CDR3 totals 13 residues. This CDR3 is CATSRSNRPEQHF. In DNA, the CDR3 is TGTGCCACCAGCAGGTCTAACCGTCCCGAGCAGCACTTC.

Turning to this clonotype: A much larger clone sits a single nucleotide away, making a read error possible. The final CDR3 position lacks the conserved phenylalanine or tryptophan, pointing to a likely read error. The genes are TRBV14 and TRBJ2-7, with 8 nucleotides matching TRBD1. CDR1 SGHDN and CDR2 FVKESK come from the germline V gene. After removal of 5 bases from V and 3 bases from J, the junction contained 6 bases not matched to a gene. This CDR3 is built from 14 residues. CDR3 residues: CASSVGQGGYEQYC. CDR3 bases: TGTGCCAGCAGCGTCGGACAGGGAGGCTACGAGCAGTACTGC.

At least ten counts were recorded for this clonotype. Here the CDR3 reads CASSPQDRIYEQYF. The CDR3 DNA reads as TGTGCCAGCAGCCCACAAGACAGGATATACGAGCAGTACTTC. This chain uses TRBV7-8 with TRBJ2-7; tentatively, D is TRBD1 (6 bases). This CDR3 is 14 amino acids long. Germline CDR1 reads SGHVS; CDR2 reads FQNEAQ. Trimming shortened V by 5 bases and J by 4 bases, and 15 bases separated the two germline ends.

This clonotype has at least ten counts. CDR3 in amino acids: CASGGPPRFVETQYF. DNA for the CDR3: TGCGCCAGCGGGGGGCCGCCCCGGTTTGTGGAGACCCAGTACTTC. The J gene is TRBJ2-5, the V gene TRBV10-2, with D perhaps being TRBD1 or TRBD2 (6 bases each). CDR3 length equals 15 residues. Germline CDR1 is WSHSY and CDR2 is SAAADI. The V gene lost 8 bases and the J gene lost 5 bases, with 21 bases spanning the gap.

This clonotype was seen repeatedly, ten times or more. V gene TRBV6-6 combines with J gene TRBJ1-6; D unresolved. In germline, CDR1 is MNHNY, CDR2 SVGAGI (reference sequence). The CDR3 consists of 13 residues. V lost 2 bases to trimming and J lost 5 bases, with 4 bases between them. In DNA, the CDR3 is TGTGCCAGCAGTTACCCTAATAATTCACCCCTCCACTTT. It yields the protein CASSYPNNSPLHF.

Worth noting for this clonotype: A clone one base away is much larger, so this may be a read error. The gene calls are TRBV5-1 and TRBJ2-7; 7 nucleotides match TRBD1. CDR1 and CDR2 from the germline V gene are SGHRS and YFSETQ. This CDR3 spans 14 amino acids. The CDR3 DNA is TGCGCCGGCAGCTTGCGACAGGGATTCTACGAGCAGTACTTC. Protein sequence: CAGSLRQGFYEQYF.

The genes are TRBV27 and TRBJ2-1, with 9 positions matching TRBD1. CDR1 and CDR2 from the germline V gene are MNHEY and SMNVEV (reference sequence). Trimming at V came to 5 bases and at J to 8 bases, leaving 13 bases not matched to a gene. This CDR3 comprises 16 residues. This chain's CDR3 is CASSQGGTGIFDEQFF. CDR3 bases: TGTGCCAGCAGTCAAGGAGGGACAGGGATTTTTGATGAGCAGTTCTTC.

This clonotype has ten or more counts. CDR3 sequence reads: CAIRSGRAYEQYF. The CDR3 nucleotides are TGTGCCATCAGAAGCGGGAGGGCCTACGAGCAGTACTTC. The V gene is TRBV10-3, the J gene TRBJ2-7; 10 nucleotides match TRBD2. The V gene end was trimmed by 6 bases and the J gene end by 2 bases; junction bases not matched to a gene: 1. This CDR3 comprises 13 residues. The germline CDR1 and CDR2 sequences are ENHRY and SYGVKD.

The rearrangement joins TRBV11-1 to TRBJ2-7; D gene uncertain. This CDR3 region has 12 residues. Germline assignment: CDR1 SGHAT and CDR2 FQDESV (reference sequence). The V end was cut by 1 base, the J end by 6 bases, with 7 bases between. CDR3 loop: CASSLEGSEQYF. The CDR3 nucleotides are TGTGCCAGCAGCTTAGAAGGGTCCGAGCAGTACTTC.

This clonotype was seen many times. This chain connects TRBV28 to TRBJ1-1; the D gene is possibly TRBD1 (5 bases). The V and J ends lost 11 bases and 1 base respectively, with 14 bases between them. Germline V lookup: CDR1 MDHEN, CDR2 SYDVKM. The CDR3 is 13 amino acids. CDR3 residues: CAGRDAENTEAFF. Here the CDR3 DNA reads TGTGCCGGGAGGGACGCTGAGAACACTGAAGCTTTCTTT.

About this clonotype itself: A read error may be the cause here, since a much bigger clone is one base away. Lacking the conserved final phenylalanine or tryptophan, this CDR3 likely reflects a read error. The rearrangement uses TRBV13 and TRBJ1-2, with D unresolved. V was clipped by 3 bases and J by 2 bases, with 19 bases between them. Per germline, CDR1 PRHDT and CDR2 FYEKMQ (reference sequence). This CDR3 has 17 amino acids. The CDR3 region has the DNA TGTGCCAGCAGCTTTGAAGACAATGAAGCACCCAACTATGGCTACACCCTC. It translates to CASSFEDNEAPNYGYTL.

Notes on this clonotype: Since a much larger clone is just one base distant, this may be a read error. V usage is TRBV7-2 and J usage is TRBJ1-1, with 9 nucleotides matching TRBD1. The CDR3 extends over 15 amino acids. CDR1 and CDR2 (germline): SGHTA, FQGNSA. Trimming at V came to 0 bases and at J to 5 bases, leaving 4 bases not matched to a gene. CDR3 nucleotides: TGTGCCAGCAGCTTAGCCGGGACAGGGATTACTGAAGCTTTCTTT. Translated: CASSLAGTGITEAFF.

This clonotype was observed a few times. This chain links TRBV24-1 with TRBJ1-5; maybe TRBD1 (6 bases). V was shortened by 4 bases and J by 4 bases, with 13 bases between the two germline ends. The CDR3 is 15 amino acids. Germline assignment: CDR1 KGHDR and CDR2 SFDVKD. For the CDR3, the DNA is TGTGCCACCAGTGAAACTGGACAGATAAATCAGCCCCAGCATTTT. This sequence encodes CATSETGQINQPQHF.